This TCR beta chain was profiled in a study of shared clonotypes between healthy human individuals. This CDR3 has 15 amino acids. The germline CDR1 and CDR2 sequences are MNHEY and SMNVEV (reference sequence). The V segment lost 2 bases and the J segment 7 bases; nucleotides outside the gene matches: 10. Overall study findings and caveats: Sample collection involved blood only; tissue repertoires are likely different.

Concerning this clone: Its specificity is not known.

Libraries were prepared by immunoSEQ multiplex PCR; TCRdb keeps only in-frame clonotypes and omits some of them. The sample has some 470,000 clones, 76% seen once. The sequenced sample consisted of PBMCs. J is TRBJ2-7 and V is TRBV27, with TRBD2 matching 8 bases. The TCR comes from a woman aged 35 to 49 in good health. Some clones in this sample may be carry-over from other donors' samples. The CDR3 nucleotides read TGTGCCAGCAGTTTAATGGTAGCGGGAATAGATGAGCAGTACTTC. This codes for CASSLMVAGIDEQYF.